This T cell receptor beta chain was observed in a study of cytomegalovirus exposure and HLA in healthy donors. Overall study context: Around 80 million unique TCRs from HLA-typed donors were held in an early data release. General study results and limits: Likely technical artifact: a cluster of highly shared sequence variants. CMV serostatus alone was available as immune exposure information. A later analysis reportedly found fewer N-insertions in an Asian-associated ancestry cluster than the approximately 700-donor mean.

Amplification used 60 Vbeta primers and 13 Jbeta primers. Only in-frame clones appear in the TCRdb table, and some are missing; sequencing was by immunoSEQ multiplex PCR. The table has around 240,000 clones, around 80% seen once; the top ten hold 4.5% to 6%. As for this clone: Its antigen remains unidentified.

CDR3 length equals 14 residues. The V segment lost 2 bases and the J segment 9 bases; nucleotides outside the gene matches: 7. Germline CDR1 reads GTSNPN; CDR2 reads SVGIG (reference sequence). The sample comprised PBMCs. The chain employs TRBV30 and TRBJ2-4, with 10 bases matching TRBD1. The clonotype was recovered from a woman aged 40 to 55 in good health and CMV-seropositive. CDR3 region: CAWSPPGQGIIQYF. The CDR3 nucleotides are TGTGCCTGGAGTCCCCCGGGACAGGGGATCATTCAGTACTTC.